Presented here are 20 T cell receptor beta chains from one specimen sequenced in a study of cytomegalovirus exposure and HLA in healthy donors. Primers: 60 Vbeta forward and 13 Jbeta reverse. Generated by immunoSEQ multiplex PCR, the TCRdb table keeps only in-frame clones and is missing some. The sample records around 100,000 clones, approximately 66% being singletons. The specimen sequenced was PBMCs. Receptor source: a woman aged 45 to 65 in good health and CMV-seronegative.

This sequence joins TRBV2 and TRBJ2-3, with TRBD2 matching over 8 bases. After removal of 9 bases from V and 0 bases from J, the junction contained 8 bases not matched to a gene. The germline CDR1 and CDR2 sequences are SNHLY and FYNNEI. The length of the CDR3 is 15 residues. The CDR3 DNA reads as TGTGCCAGTCGTCTAGCGGGTGGAAGCACAGATACGCAGTATTTT. Translated: CASRLAGGSTDTQYF.

The V gene is TRBV2, the J gene TRBJ1-2; maybe TRBD1 (6 bases). CDR3 size: 12 residues. The V and J ends lost 4 bases and 8 bases respectively, with 11 bases between them. The germline V gene has CDR1 SNHLY and CDR2 FYNNEI. The CDR3 spells CASSVGGRGYTF. The CDR3 DNA follows: TGTGCCAGCAGTGTGGGGGGGCGCGGCTACACCTTC.

The chain has TRBV7-8 and TRBJ1-2, with 9 bases matching TRBD1. The CDR3 extends over 14 amino acids. In germline, CDR1 is SGHVS, CDR2 FQNEAQ. V was pared by 4 bases and J by 6 bases, with 6 bases of the junction left unmatched. CDR3: CASSSTQGANGYTF. CDR3 in DNA: TGTGCCAGCAGCTCCACACAGGGGGCGAATGGCTACACCTTC.

This chain connects TRBV4-1 to TRBJ2-2; 9 bases line up with TRBD2. This CDR3 is 17 amino acids long. J was trimmed by 4 bases and V by 1 base; bases with no gene match: 7. Germline CDR1 is MGHRA and CDR2 is YSYEKL. CDR3 sequence reads: CASSQGPRGGGTGELFF. In DNA form, the CDR3 reads TGCGCCAGCAGCCAAGGCCCGCGGGGGGGCGGCACCGGGGAGCTGTTTTTT.

The chain has TRBV5-4 and TRBJ2-3; no clear D. This CDR3 region has 16 residues. CDR1 SGHNT and CDR2 YYREEE come from the germline V gene (reference sequence). V gave up 5 bases and J gave up 0 bases, with 16 bases separating them. This CDR3 is CASSHPSLDSTDTQYF. DNA of the CDR3: TGTGCCAGCAGTCACCCGTCACTTGATAGCACAGATACGCAGTATTTT.

Here the CDR3 DNA reads TGTGCCAGCAGTACAGGGAACACTGAAGCTTTCTTT. It specifies CASSTGNTEAFF. The genes are TRBV6-1 and TRBJ1-1, with D possibly matching TRBD1 (5 bases). CDR3 size: 12 residues. Between the trimmed V and J ends, which lost 5 bases and 1 base, there was a span of 5 bases. Germline V CDR1 and CDR2: MNHNS, SASEGT.

For this clone: At one boundary the junction diverges from the germline segment, which might be a read error. The rearrangement links TRBV6-5 to TRBJ2-7; 8 bases line up with TRBD2. In germline, CDR1 is MNHEY, CDR2 SVGAGI. This CDR3 has 15 residues. CDR3 loop: CANSYASGYSYEQYF. The CDR3 bases are TGTGCCAACAGTTACGCTAGCGGGTACTCCTACGAGCAGTACTTC.

Details on this clone: Because the CDR3's place on the DNA is in doubt, the DNA is left out and the CDR3 is given as listed by TCRdb. This chain links TRBV28 with TRBJ2-3; TRBD1 reflects the table's D call only, with no check against the DNA. CDR1 and CDR2 from the germline V gene are MDHEN and SYDVKM. Ends included, the CDR3 has 16 residues. The CDR3 region is CASSSSTGGKADTQYF.

This clone has only a few counts. The J gene is TRBJ2-7, the V gene TRBV6-5, with 9 positions matching TRBD1. Unmatched junction bases numbered 7, after V lost 6 bases and J lost 4 bases. Germline CDR1 MNHEY, CDR2 SVGAGI. The CDR3 is 14 residues long. This CDR3 is CASSPWDRVYEQYF. The CDR3 nucleotides are TGTGCCAGCAGCCCCTGGGACAGGGTATACGAGCAGTACTTC.

The CDR3 here is CASSGGQGSLSEQYF. CDR3 nucleotides: TGTGCCAGCAGTGGTGGACAGGGATCGTTGAGCGAGCAGTACTTC. The V and J genes are TRBV25-1 and TRBJ2-7, with 8 bases lining up with TRBD1. The junction had 11 bases not matched to a gene; V was cut back by 4 bases and J by 6 bases. The CDR3 consists of 15 residues. Germline V gene data show CDR1 as MGHDK and CDR2 as SYGVNS.

This clone appeared a few times. This rearrangement joins TRBV11-3 to TRBJ2-2; 7 nucleotides agree with TRBD1. Germline CDR1 and CDR2: SGHNT and YENEEA. The trim removed 8 bases at V and 7 bases at J, leaving 10 bases unmatched. This CDR3 is 14 amino acids long. This CDR3 is CASGSTGRHGELFF. The CDR3 bases are TGTGCCAGCGGATCGACAGGGCGGCACGGGGAGCTGTTTTTT. Supplemented by reference TRBV11-3 and TRBJ2-2, the full variable domain reads EAGVVQSPRYKIIEKKQPVAFWCNPISGHNTLYWYLQNLGQGPELLIRYENEEAVDDSQLPKDRFSAERLKGVDSTLKIQPAELGDSAVYLCASGSTGRHGELFFGEGSRLTVL.

CDR3 loop: CSVETSGSYEQYF. In DNA, the CDR3 is TGCAGCGTTGAGACTAGCGGGAGCTACGAGCAGTACTTC. The chain has TRBV29-1 and TRBJ2-7, with 12 positions matching TRBD2. The germline V gene has CDR1 SQVTM and CDR2 ANQGSEA. J gave up 3 bases and V 3 bases, and 0 bases lay outside the gene matches. The CDR3 runs to 13 residues.

The gene calls are TRBV5-1 and TRBJ1-2; TRBD1 matches 8 bases. V was clipped by 1 base and J by 3 bases; unmatched bases: 5. Germline V lookup: CDR1 SGHRS, CDR2 YFSETQ. The CDR3 is 15 amino acids. The CDR3 region is CASSLMTGVDYGYTF. The DNA for the CDR3 is TGCGCCAGCAGCTTGATGACAGGGGTCGACTATGGCTACACCTTC.

The chain employs TRBV10-2 and TRBJ2-6; D might be TRBD2 (5 bases). The V end was cut by 6 bases, the J end by 0 bases, with 12 bases between. The germline V gene encodes CDR1 WSHSY and CDR2 SAAADI. The CDR3 is 16 amino acids. The CDR3 loop reads CASRPQAGSGANVLTF. CDR3 sequence (DNA): TGCGCCAGCAGACCCCAGGCGGGCTCTGGGGCCAACGTCCTGACTTTC.

The chain combines TRBV6-5 with TRBJ1-4, with unresolved D. The germline V gene has CDR1 MNHEY and CDR2 SVGAGI. The CDR3 sequence is 15 residues long. Trimming cost V 6 bases and J 7 bases, with 18 bases left between them. CDR3 protein: CASSQEGRRAEKLFF. DNA for the CDR3: TGTGCCAGCAGCCAGGAGGGAAGGCGGGCTGAAAAACTGTTTTTT.

V and J are TRBV6-6 and TRBJ2-2, with D perhaps TRBD2 (7 bases). The CDR3 has 15 residues. V dropped 4 bases and J dropped 6 bases, with 15 bases sitting between them. Germline values: CDR1 MNHNY, CDR2 SVGAGI (reference sequence). The CDR3: CASSSSGKGAGELFF. The CDR3 DNA reads as TGTGCCAGCAGTTCAAGCGGGAAGGGGGCCGGGGAGCTGTTTTTT.

The CDR3: CASSPPGQGGRTGYGYTF. CDR3 nucleotide sequence: TGTGCCAGCTCACCACCGGGACAGGGGGGACGTACCGGCTATGGCTACACCTTC. The chain employs TRBV18 and TRBJ1-2, with 11 nucleotides matching TRBD1. V lost 0 bases and J lost 4; bases outside the gene matches: 10. The germline V gene has CDR1 KGHSH and CDR2 LQKENI. The CDR3 has 18 amino acids.

This clone has only a few counts. The junction departs from the called germline gene at one end, perhaps through a read error. The chain is built from TRBV10-1 and TRBJ2-3; D is possibly TRBD1 (6 bases). Germline CDR1 is WNHNN and CDR2 is SYGVQD (reference sequence). The CDR3 has 14 residues. CDR3 nucleotide sequence: TGCGCCAGCAGTCGGACAGCTAGCACAGGTACGCAGTATTTT. It translates to CASSRTASTGTQYF.

This clone was counted between two and nine times. V is TRBV19 and J is TRBJ2-3, with D perhaps TRBD1 (5 bases). The CDR3 consists of 17 residues. Germline CDR1 and CDR2: LNHDA and SQIVND (reference sequence). Between the trimmed V and J ends, which lost 4 bases and 4 bases, there was a span of 21 bases. This CDR3 reads CASSTRFRAYVPDTQYF. The CDR3 region has the DNA TGTGCCAGTAGTACCCGATTCAGGGCTTACGTCCCAGATACGCAGTATTTT.

The V gene is TRBV6-1, the J gene TRBJ2-3, with D perhaps matching TRBD2 (6 bases). Germline CDR1 MNHNS, CDR2 SASEGT. This CDR3 is 14 amino acids long. The V gene lost 3 bases and the J gene lost 3 bases, with 10 bases spanning the gap. The CDR3 region is CASSEWAGTDTQYF. The CDR3 DNA sequence: TGTGCCAGCAGTGAGTGGGCGGGGACAGATACGCAGTATTTT.